The clone carrying this TCR beta chain occurred once. An end of the junction differs from the germline gene, which may be a read error. The library came from three nested PCR rounds adapted from ARM-PCR protocols. TCRdb re-derived calls from the multiplex PCR reads in MiXCR, one entry per CDR3 protein. This table holds about 100,000 distinct CDR3 sequences, over 55% found once. This entry is derived from a study of tumor and adjacent non-tumor tissue in lung cancer. At the level of the study: The patients, 10 to 11 men and about 5 women, were roughly 30 to 80 with stage I to III disease.

The CDR3 is 15 amino acids. Germline V gene lookup returns CDR1 SGHAT and CDR2 FQNNGV. No cell sorting was done before RNA was extracted from the tissue. More than 3 cm separated this lung sample from the edge of the tumor. The specimen was distant non-tumor lung tissue. This rearrangement joins TRBV11-2 to TRBJ2-7; TRBD2 aligns across 8 bases. The sequence was collected from a man aged 25-45 years with non-small cell lung cancer. As DNA, the CDR3 is TGTGCCGGCAGCACCCCGGGGACTAGGTATCACGAGCAGTACTTC. It yields the protein CAGSTPGTRYHEQYF.